This T cell receptor (beta chain) stems from a study of circulating and synovial CD4+ cells in juvenile arthritis. Per the germline V gene, CDR1 is SQVTM and CDR2 is ANQGSEA. Trimming at V came to 6 bases and at J to 4 bases, leaving 4 bases not matched to a gene. The CDR3 runs 13 residues. Sequencing used immunoSEQ multiplex PCR; TCRdb keeps in-frame clones, though not all of them. The sample consists of 34,000 or so clones, about 94% of them appearing once. Study-wide results and caveats: Bulk blood CD4 samples held at least an order of magnitude more or fewer genomes than CPL. Some such blood samples were as oligoclonal as synovium. Measured synovium overlap likely understates the true shared repertoire. Circulating pathogenic-like lymphocytes shared a substantially higher fraction of CDR3 sequences with synovium than bulk blood.

As concerns this clone: Antigen unknown.

The receptor's source is a human donor with juvenile idiopathic arthritis. The sequencing input was CD4+ T cells from blood. This rearrangement joins TRBV29-1 to TRBJ1-5; 9 nucleotides match TRBD1. CDR3 in DNA: TGCAGCGTAGGGACAGGGCGTAATCAGCCCCAGCATTTT. This translates into CSVGTGRNQPQHF.